These 12 T cell receptor beta chains were all obtained from the same sample, sequenced in a study of T cell responses to AZD1222 COVID-19 vaccine (dated by TCRdb to about 2021). Sample time point, as interpreted from the label and publication: about 28 days (+/-7) after the second vaccine dose. The library was made by the immunoSEQ multiplex PCR assay. TCRdb obtained this table from immuneACCESS and retained in-frame rearrangements with V and J assigned. These tables miss some clones; where compared with another copy, unresolved V genes account for less than half of the shortfall, and the remainder is unexplained. This sample lists about 81,000 clones; 91% were detected once. 8% of the sample is in the top ten clones. The sequenced sample was peripheral blood, obtained 28 days after the second AZD1222 dose. These receptors were obtained from an adult who received the AZD1222 COVID-19 vaccine.

The V call is TRBV30, the J call TRBJ1-6; D gene ambiguous. This CDR3 is built from 11 residues. Germline V gene lookup returns CDR1 GTSNPN and CDR2 SVGIG (reference sequence). Trimming stripped 2 bases from V and 9 bases from J, with 5 bases between. The CDR3 DNA is TGTGCCTGGAGTCCCGGTTCACCCCTCCACTTT. Translated, it gives CAWSPGSPLHF.

This chain uses TRBV6-2 or TRBV6-3 with TRBJ2-5; 7 bases fit TRBD2. This CDR3 has 16 residues. Germline V CDR1 and CDR2: MNHEY, SVGEGT. V trimming: 0 bases; J trimming: 0 bases; junction bases outside the gene matches: 4. The CDR3, as DNA: TGTGCCAGCAGTTACTCTCTGGCGGGAGACCAAGAGACCCAGTACTTC. The encoded protein is CASSYSLAGDQETQYF.

This chain connects TRBV3-1 (or the pseudogene TRBV3-2) to TRBJ1-6; 9 bases match TRBD1. CDR3 length: 15 amino acids. CDR1 is LGHDT, CDR2 YNNKEL, per germline (reference sequence). V dropped 4 bases and J dropped 7; count of bases not matched to a gene: 5. The CDR3 DNA follows: TGTGCCAGCAGCCTTACCGGGACAGGGAATTCACCCCTCCACTTT. Translation gives CASSLTGTGNSPLHF.

Concerning this clone: Within the sample, other DNA sequences also encode this same CDR3. The V gene is TRBV19, the J gene TRBJ2-7; no clear D. Trimming cost V 5 bases and J 0 bases, with 2 bases left between them. The CDR3 is 11 amino acids. Per the germline V gene, CDR1 is LNHDA and CDR2 is SQIVND (reference sequence). CDR3 nucleotides: TGTGCCAGTAGTTCCTCCTACGAGCAGTACTTC. It encodes CASSSSYEQYF.

The V and J genes are TRBV20-1 and TRBJ2-1, with a tentative D call TRBD2 (5 bases). Per the germline V gene, CDR1 is DFQATT and CDR2 is SNEGSKA (reference sequence). Trimming took 5 bases from V and 9 from J, leaving 11 bases between them. The CDR3 spans 11 residues. The CDR3 coding sequence is TGCAGTGCTTGGGAGCAAGGTGAGCAGTTCTTC. Encoded protein: CSAWEQGEQFF.

The J gene is TRBJ1-4, the V gene TRBV7-6; D is perhaps TRBD1 (5 bases). Germline V CDR1 and CDR2: SGHVS, FNYEAQ. CDR3 size: 16 residues. Deletions cut 7 bases from V and 1 base from J, with 16 bases between. The CDR3 reads CASKAWAGETNEKLFF. In DNA form, the CDR3 reads TGTGCCAGCAAGGCGTGGGCGGGGGAAACTAATGAAAAACTGTTTTTT.

The chain employs TRBV18 and TRBJ2-2; 8 nucleotides match TRBD1. The CDR3 has 16 residues. Per germline, CDR1 KGHSH and CDR2 LQKENI. The V and J ends lost 4 bases and 1 base, in that order; junction bases with no gene match: 5. The CDR3 here is CASSLTGTGNTGELFF. The CDR3, as DNA: TGTGCCAGCTCACTCACCGGGACAGGGAACACCGGGGAGCTGTTTTTT.

This clone was observed once. CDR3 nucleotide sequence: TGTGCCAGCTCACCAAAGGCGGGACAGGGGGCTGAGGGCTACACCTTC. Amino acid sequence: CASSPKAGQGAEGYTF. The chain recombines TRBV18 with TRBJ1-2; 12 bases align to TRBD1. The CDR3 contains 16 residues. Germline values: CDR1 KGHSH, CDR2 LQKENI. The V and J ends lost 2 bases and 8 bases, in that order; junction bases with no gene match: 9.

This chain connects TRBV29-1 to TRBJ2-5, with 9 bases lining up with TRBD1. Germline-derived CDR1 and CDR2 are SQVTM and ANQGSEA. The CDR3 runs 13 residues. The J segment lost 5 bases and the V segment lost 6 bases, leaving 7 bases of the junction unmatched. The CDR3 protein is CSVSTGGGETQYF. The CDR3, as DNA: TGCAGCGTGAGCACAGGGGGCGGTGAGACCCAGTACTTC.

DNA of the CDR3: TGTGCCAGCAGTGAAACGACTATGTCCACCGGGGAGCTGTTTTTT. Translation: CASSETTMSTGELFF. The chain combines TRBV2 with TRBJ2-2, with a possible D match to TRBD2 (5 bases). The ends were cut back, 2 bases at V and 4 bases at J, with 11 bases in the middle. Germline-derived CDR1 and CDR2 are SNHLY and FYNNEI. The length of the CDR3 is 15 residues.

The chain employs TRBV5-8 and TRBJ2-7, with D perhaps matching TRBD1 or TRBD2 (6 bases each). The CDR3 is made up of 13 amino acids. Germline values: CDR1 SGHTS, CDR2 YDEGEE. V was pared by 4 bases and J by 5 bases, with 13 bases between. CDR3 bases: TGTGCCAGCAGCCTGACGCGGGACAACGAGCAGTACTTC. Its protein is CASSLTRDNEQYF.

The chain carries TRBV30 and TRBJ2-5, with 9 bases that match TRBD2. CDR1 and CDR2 (germline): GTSNPN, SVGIG (reference sequence). Losses at the gene ends were 4 bases for V and 5 bases for J; bases not matched to a gene: 8. CDR3 size: 14 residues. CDR3 bases: TGTGCCTGGACTCCGGGACTAGCCTCGGAGACCCAGTACTTC. Translating gives CAWTPGLASETQYF.